This T cell receptor (beta chain) originates from a study of cytomegalovirus exposure and HLA in healthy donors. The PCR made use of 60 Vbeta and 13 Jbeta primers. Generated by immunoSEQ multiplex PCR, the TCRdb table keeps only in-frame clones and is missing some. There are approximately 100,000 clones in the sample; 60% to 80% occur only once, and more than 2.5% lies in the top ten. This clone came up a few times. Antigen unknown. Study-wide results and caveats: Cytomegalovirus association was listed for 170 or so TCR beta chains. A later analysis by the authors found several of the most significant clusters apparently linked to common viral pathogens. Later on, a genetic analysis was performed. It linked a missense variant in DCLRE1C with V- and J-gene trimming of TCR beta.

V dropped 0 bases and J dropped 7; count of bases not matched to a gene: 6. This CDR3 region has 14 residues. Germline CDR1 reads SGDLS; CDR2 reads YYNGEE. Sequenced: PBMCs. V gene TRBV9 combines with J gene TRBJ2-7; 8 bases align to TRBD2. The source is a man in his 60s in good health and CMV-seronegative. CDR3 sequence: CASSVAGGPGEQYF. The CDR3 nucleotides read TGTGCCAGCAGCGTAGCGGGAGGGCCTGGAGAGCAGTACTTC.